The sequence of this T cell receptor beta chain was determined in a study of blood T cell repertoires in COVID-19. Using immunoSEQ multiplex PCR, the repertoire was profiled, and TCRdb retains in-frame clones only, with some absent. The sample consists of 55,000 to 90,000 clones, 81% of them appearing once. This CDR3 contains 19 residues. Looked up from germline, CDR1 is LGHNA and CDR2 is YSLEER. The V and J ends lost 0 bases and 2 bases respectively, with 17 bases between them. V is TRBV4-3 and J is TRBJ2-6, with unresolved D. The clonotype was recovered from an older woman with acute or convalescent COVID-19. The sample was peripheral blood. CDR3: CASSQDYTPPLTGANVLTF. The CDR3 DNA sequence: TGCGCCAGCAGCCAAGATTACACCCCCCCCCTCACTGGGGCCAACGTCCTGACTTTC.